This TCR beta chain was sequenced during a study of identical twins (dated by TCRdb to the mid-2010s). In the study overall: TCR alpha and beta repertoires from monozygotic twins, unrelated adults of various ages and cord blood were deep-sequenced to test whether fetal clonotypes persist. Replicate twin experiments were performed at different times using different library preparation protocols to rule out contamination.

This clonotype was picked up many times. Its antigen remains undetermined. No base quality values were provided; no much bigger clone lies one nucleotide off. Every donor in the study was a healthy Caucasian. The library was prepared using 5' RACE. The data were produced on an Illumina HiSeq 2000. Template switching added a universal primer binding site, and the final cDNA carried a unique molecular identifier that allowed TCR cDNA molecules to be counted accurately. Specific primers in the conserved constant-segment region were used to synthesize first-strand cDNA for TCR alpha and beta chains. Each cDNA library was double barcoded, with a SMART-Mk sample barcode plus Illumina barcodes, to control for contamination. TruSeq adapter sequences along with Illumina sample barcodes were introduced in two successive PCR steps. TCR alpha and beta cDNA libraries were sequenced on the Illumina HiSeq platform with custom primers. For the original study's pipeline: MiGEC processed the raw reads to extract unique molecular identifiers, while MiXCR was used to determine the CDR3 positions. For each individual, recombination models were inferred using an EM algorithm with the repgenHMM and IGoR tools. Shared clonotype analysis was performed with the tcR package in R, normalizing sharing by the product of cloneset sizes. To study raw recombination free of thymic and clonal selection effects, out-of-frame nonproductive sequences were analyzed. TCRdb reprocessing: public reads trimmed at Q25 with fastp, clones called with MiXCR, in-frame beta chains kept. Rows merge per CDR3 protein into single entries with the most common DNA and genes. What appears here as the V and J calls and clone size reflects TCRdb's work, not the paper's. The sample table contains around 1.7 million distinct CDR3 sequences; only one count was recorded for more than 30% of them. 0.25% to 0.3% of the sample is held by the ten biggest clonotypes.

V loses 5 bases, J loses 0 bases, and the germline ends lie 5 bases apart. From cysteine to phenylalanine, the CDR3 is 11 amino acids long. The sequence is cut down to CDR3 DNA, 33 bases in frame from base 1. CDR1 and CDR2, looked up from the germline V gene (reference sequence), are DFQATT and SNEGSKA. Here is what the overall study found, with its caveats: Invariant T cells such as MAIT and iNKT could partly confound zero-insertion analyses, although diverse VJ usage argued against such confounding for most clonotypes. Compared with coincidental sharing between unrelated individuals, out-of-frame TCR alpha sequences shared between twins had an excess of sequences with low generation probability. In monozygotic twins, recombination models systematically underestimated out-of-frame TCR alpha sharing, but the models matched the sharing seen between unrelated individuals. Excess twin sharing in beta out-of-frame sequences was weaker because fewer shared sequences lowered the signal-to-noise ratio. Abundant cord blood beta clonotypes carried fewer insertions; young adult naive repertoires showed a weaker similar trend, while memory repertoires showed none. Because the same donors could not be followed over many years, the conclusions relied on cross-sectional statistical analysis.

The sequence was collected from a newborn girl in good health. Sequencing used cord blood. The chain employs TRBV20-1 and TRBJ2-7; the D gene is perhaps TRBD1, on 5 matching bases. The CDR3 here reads CSADSSYEQYF. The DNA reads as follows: TGCAGTGCTGACAGCTCCTACGAGCAGTACTTC.